Sequencing of this TCR beta chain was carried out in a study of blood T cell repertoires in COVID-19. On the study more broadly: Acute and convalescent COVID-19 samples came from the United States, Italy and Spain. T cells, B-cell-depleted T cells, or PBMCs provided the cDNA or gDNA that served as material.

The CDR3 loop spans 15 amino acids. The V gene end was trimmed by 3 bases and the J gene end by 6 bases; junction bases not matched to a gene: 6. CDR1 MNHEY and CDR2 SMNVEV come from the germline V gene (reference sequence). In the original analysis: For nucleated cells, counts were estimated from reference gene primer amplification. The repertoire was sequenced with immunoSEQ multiplex PCR; TCRdb's copy has only in-frame clones and lacks some. From that table come the V and J calls and clone size; the DNA was used to work out D and trimming. The repertoire has approximately 77,000 clones, approximately 78% of them found once; the top ten carry 18%.

This clonotype was sampled from an older woman with acute or convalescent COVID-19. The sequenced sample was peripheral blood. The V and J genes are TRBV27 and TRBJ2-1; TRBD1 matches 9 bases. CDR3 in amino acids: CASSLLDRGSNEQFF. CDR3 nucleotide sequence: TGTGCCAGCAGTTTGCTAGACAGGGGGTCCAATGAGCAGTTCTTC.